The sequence of this TCR beta chain was determined in a study of T cells in Graves' hyperthyroidism and ophthalmopathy (dated by TCRdb to the late 2010s). As for the study more broadly: Peripheral blood was collected at initial diagnosis, before any treatment. Once sampling was done, hyperthyroidism patients were given methimazole at a starting dose of 30 mg daily, whereas ophthalmopathy patients were given high-dose intravenous methylprednisolone. For training and testing, the 110 or so patients in the discovery cohort were randomly divided in a 7:3 ratio. In more than 5 Graves' hyperthyroidism patients, the study also compared T-cell repertoires from thyroid tissue with T-cell repertoires from blood. Prospective prediction of ophthalmopathy was tested in an independent validation cohort of approximately 19 hyperthyroidism patients and some 17 patients who later progressed to ophthalmopathy. The paper describes TCR Vbeta CDR3 sequencing of 120 to 150 peripheral blood samples, made up of roughly 40 ophthalmopathy patients, over 70 hyperthyroidism patients and about 17 progressor patients. A discovery cohort of about 100 patients, about 44 with Graves' ophthalmopathy and more than 55 with stable Graves' hyperthyroidism, was used to find distinguishing TCR V-J signatures.

Study-wide findings and limitations: In validation, the model predicted progression to ophthalmopathy with just under 71% sensitivity and roughly 75% specificity, a median of 6.5 months before onset. A model built on a 13 V-J signature distinguished ophthalmopathy from stable hyperthyroidism, reaching over 85% sensitivity and approximately 81% specificity in cross-validation and 80%/75% in testing. Blood samples also contained most of the expanded thyroid clonotypes (frequency above 0.001), which suggests that blood repertoires may reflect thyroid immune responses. Sample size was not statistically predetermined, and blinding of investigators to group allocation was not performed.

From the germline V gene, CDR1 is SGHTA and CDR2 is FQGNSA. The CDR3 has 15 amino acids, counting the end cysteine and phenylalanine. The kept DNA is CDR3 alone, 45 bases in frame from the first base. V lost 3 bases and J lost 5 bases; the stretch between them is 16 bases long. In the ophthalmopathy patients, disease was moderately to severely active, with a Clinical Activity Score of 3 or more, a NOSPECS grade of 4 or more, and a duration of less than 3 months. Exclusion was applied to patients with uncontrolled infections, other autoimmune diseases, pregnancy or lactation. Diagnoses relied on clinical symptoms, serum thyroxine and TRAb, thyroid ultrasound and orbital computed tomography. PBMCs were isolated from about 10 ml of fresh peripheral blood by Ficoll-Paque density gradient centrifugation. Total RNA was extracted using Trizol reagent, and RNA quality was assessed on an Agilent 2100 Bioanalyzer.

This clonotype was detected many times. What this receptor recognizes is not known. No base quality information exists; no much larger clone differs at one position. TCR beta CDR3 regions were amplified from RNA transcripts. A first-round RT-PCR of the TCR CDR3 used the HTBI primer set with the Qiagen OneStep RT-PCR kit. The libraries were constructed in a second round of multiplex PCR and then size-selected and purified. Sequencing of the libraries was done on an Illumina HiSeq2000 using paired-end 100 bp reads. The study's processing was this. SOAPnuke was used to process the raw data, throwing out any read that contained adapters or uncalled bases, had a mean Phred below 15, or lacked an exact constant-primer or identifier match. COPE v1.2.5 was used to merge the high-quality paired reads, and each unique nucleotide sequence was defined as a clonotype. MiTCR v1.1 was used to align the clonotypes against IMGT TRBV, TRBD and TRBJ reference segments. Only V-J combinations with frequency above 0.0001, covering 99% to 99.2% of repertoires, were analysed. The TCS score was defined as the ratio of F50 (clonal expansion) to E x V (chaos), calculated using BLOSUM62-based TCRdist between CDR3 peptides within each V-J. Welch's t-statistics and random forest reduced 500 to 650 V-J features to some 14, which were used in a naive Bayes classifier (R e1071). TCRdb applied fastp at Q25 and MiXCR to the public reads, then kept only in-frame beta chains. Entries that share a CDR3 protein sequence are merged under the most common genes and DNA. The V and J calls follow TCRdb's processing rather than the paper's. The sample records fewer than 450,000 distinct CDR3 sequences, approximately 17% of which are singletons. The top ten hold over 35% of the sample.

The TCR sequence derives from a man between 18 and 35 years old with Graves' ophthalmopathy. This sequence uses TRBV7-2 and TRBJ1-2; 6 matching bases give a weak D call of TRBD1. The specimen sequenced was blood. For the CDR3, the sequence is CASSLGSGGAYGYTF. The DNA sequence is TGTGCCAGCAGCTTGGGTTCGGGGGGCGCTTATGGCTACACCTTC. When the CDR3 is completed using the reference TRBV7-2 and TRBJ1-2 genes on either side, the full variable domain is GAGVSQSPSNKVTEKGKDVELRCDPISGHTALYWYRQSLGQGLEFLIYFQGNSAPDKSGLPSDRFSAERTGGSVSTLTIQRTQQEDSAVYLCASSLGSGGAYGYTFGSGTRLTVV.